Shown below are 26 T cell receptor beta chains from a single sample sequenced in a study of regulatory T cells in long-lasting Graves disease. TCR beta libraries were built with iRepertoire HTBI primers and Arm-PCR of CDR3 regions. Each CDR3 protein is one row after TCRdb ran MiXCR on the multiplex PCR reads. The sample shows under 400,000 distinct CDR3 sequences, roughly 17% of them seen only once. The sample's time point: newly diagnosed GD, antithyroid drugs for less than 3 months. Generation of the TCR library employed RNA extracted from PBMCs. The data also belong to a second study, concerning T cells in Graves' hyperthyroidism and ophthalmopathy.

Material: peripheral blood mononuclear cells (PBMCs), obtained at new diagnosis, from a patient treated with antithyroid drugs. The receptor source for this set is a man aged 35-49 years with Graves disease.

V gene TRBV28 combines with J gene TRBJ1-5; D is possibly TRBD1 (6 bases). The CDR3 is 19 amino acids. Per the germline V gene, CDR1 is MDHEN and CDR2 is SYDVKM. Trimming shortened V by 5 bases and J by 2 bases, and 25 bases separated the two germline ends. The CDR3 region is CASSAYPGHRRTGNQPQHF. The CDR3 nucleotides are TGTGCCAGCAGTGCTTATCCGGGACACAGGCGGACAGGCAATCAGCCCCAGCATTTT.

This clonotype was picked up a small number of times. The genes are TRBV27 and TRBJ2-6, with D uncertain. There are 15 residues in the CDR3. Trimming left V 4 bases short and J 2 bases short, with 9 bases between. Germline CDR1 reads MNHEY; CDR2 reads SMNVEV (reference sequence). Here the CDR3 DNA reads TGTGCCAGCAGTTCCGCAGGAGCTGGGGCCAACGTCCTGACTTTC. Its translation: CASSSAGAGANVLTF.

This clonotype came up many times. The chain is built from TRBV27 and TRBJ2-1; no clear D. This CDR3 has 15 amino acids. Trimming pared 0 bases from V and 4 bases from J, leaving 10 bases between. CDR1 and CDR2 from the germline V gene are MNHEY and SMNVEV (reference sequence). For the CDR3, the DNA is TGTGCCAGCAGTTTATCGGAGAGGCTGTACAATGAGCAGTTCTTC. Encoded protein: CASSLSERLYNEQFF.

This clonotype was seen many times. An end of the junction does not agree with germline; a read error may underlie this. The genes are TRBV20-1 and TRBJ2-3, with TRBD1 matching 8 bases. Germline loops: CDR1 DFQATT, CDR2 SNEGSKA (reference sequence). This CDR3 is 16 amino acids long. The CDR3 protein is CSAIGRTGGHTDTQYF. The CDR3 DNA reads TGCAGCGCTATTGGGCGAACAGGGGGGCACACAGATACGCAGTATTTT.

This clonotype has at least ten counts. This chain links TRBV30 with TRBJ1-4; 9 bases are a match to TRBD1. Germline V CDR1 and CDR2: GTSNPN, SVGIG (reference sequence). The V segment lost 1 base and the J segment 8 bases; nucleotides outside the gene matches: 5. There are 14 residues in the CDR3. The CDR3 reads CAWSAGQGGEKLFF. The CDR3 coding sequence is TGTGCCTGGAGTGCGGGACAGGGTGGCGAAAAACTGTTTTTT.

This clonotype has just a few counts. The V call is TRBV6-5, the J call TRBJ1-1; D remains unclear. The CDR3 spans 15 residues. V was trimmed by 2 bases and J by 0 bases, leaving 10 bases between them. Per the germline V gene, CDR1 is MNHEY and CDR2 is SVGAGI. CDR3 DNA: TGTGCCAGCAGTTACCCACTCCGCGTGAACACTGAAGCTTTCTTT. Its translation is CASSYPLRVNTEAFF.

About this clonotype itself: A read error may explain this, as a much larger clone is one base away. The chain recombines TRBV7-8 with TRBJ2-5; D gene ambiguous. Germline CDR1 SGHVS, CDR2 FQNEAQ. The CDR3 has 15 residues. The CDR3 coding sequence is TGTGCCAGCAGCTACCCCCGATTTGGGCAAGAGACCCAGCACTTC. Translation: CASSYPRFGQETQHF.

This clonotype came up many times. The chain is built from TRBV3-1 and TRBJ1-1; tentative D call: TRBD1 (5 bases). V was clipped by 3 bases and J by 11 bases, with 13 bases between them. Germline CDR1 is LGHDT and CDR2 is YNNKEL (reference sequence). The CDR3 is 12 residues long. CDR3 nucleotides: TGTGCCAGCAGCCATCGAGGGGCCACGGCTTTCTTT. Translated: CASSHRGATAFF.

This clonotype was recorded at least ten times. The J gene is TRBJ2-3, the V gene TRBV20-1; 8 bases agree with TRBD2. Germline values: CDR1 DFQATT, CDR2 SNEGSKA (reference sequence). The CDR3 contains 15 residues. V lost 5 bases to trimming and J lost 1 base; unmatched junction nucleotides: 8. The CDR3 coding sequence is TGCAGTGCTCCCCGGGGGGGCCTTGGCACAGATACGCAGTATTTT. This encodes CSAPRGGLGTDTQYF.

On this clonotype: One end of the junction fails to match germline, which may point to a read error. The CDR3 loop is CASSLFTGEDEALF. The DNA of the CDR3 is TGCGCCAGCAGCTTGTTTACGGGTGAGGATGAAGCTCTCTTT. This rearrangement joins TRBV5-1 to TRBJ1-1; no clear D gene. Looked up from germline, CDR1 is SGHRS and CDR2 is YFSETQ. The CDR3 sequence is 14 residues long. Based on the CDR3 plus reference TRBV5-1 and TRBJ1-1, the full variable domain is KAGVTQTPRYLIKTRGQQVTLSCSPISGHRSVSWYQQTPGQGLQFLFEYFSETQRNKGNFPGRFSGRQFSNSRSEMNVSTLELGDSALYLCASSLFTGEDEALFGQGTRLTVV.

The chain uses TRBV6-5 and TRBJ1-2; no clear D. Looked up from germline, CDR1 is MNHEY and CDR2 is SVGAGI. V shed 0 bases and J shed 7 bases, with 9 bases lying between them. This CDR3 region has 13 residues. For the CDR3, the DNA is TGTGCCAGCAGTTACTCACGGGGAACTGGCTACACCTTC. It specifies CASSYSRGTGYTF.

The sample holds many counts of this clonotype. The CDR3 spells CASSLAFGQGRDTQYF. CDR3 DNA: TGTGCCAGCAGCTTGGCCTTTGGACAGGGTAGAGATACGCAGTATTTT. The chain has TRBV5-6 and TRBJ2-3; 8 bases fit TRBD1. This CDR3 is 16 amino acids long. The V and J ends lost 0 bases and 5 bases, in that order; junction bases with no gene match: 8. Germline V gene sequence: CDR1 SGHDT, CDR2 YYEEEE.

There are many counts of this clonotype. This chain links TRBV20-1 with TRBJ2-5; 12 positions match TRBD2. Germline loops: CDR1 DFQATT, CDR2 SNEGSKA (reference sequence). The CDR3 sequence is 16 residues long. V was pared by 3 bases and J by 5 bases, with 10 bases of the junction left unmatched. CDR3 sequence reads: CSASLAGGPIQETQYF. CDR3 DNA sequence: TGCAGTGCTAGCCTAGCGGGGGGGCCTATTCAGGAGACCCAGTACTTC.

This clonotype has at least ten counts. The rearrangement joins TRBV11-2 to TRBJ2-7, with a tentative D call TRBD1 (7 bases). The germline V and J ends were trimmed by 1 base and 4 bases, with 11 bases remaining between them. There are 14 residues in the CDR3. Germline V CDR1 and CDR2: SGHAT, FQNNGV. The DNA for the CDR3 is TGTGCCAGCAGCTTAGCGGCAGGGGGGTACGAGCAGTACTTC. Its protein product is CASSLAAGGYEQYF.

The chain recombines TRBV12-5 with TRBJ1-1; D is undetermined. The CDR3 is 13 amino acids. The germline V and J ends were trimmed by 2 bases and 8 bases, with 12 bases remaining between them. Germline lookup yields CDR1 LGHNT and CDR2 FRNRAP. The CDR3 here is CASGLSGSAEAFF. CDR3 coding DNA: TGTGCTAGTGGTTTGTCGGGGTCGGCGGAAGCTTTCTTT.

This clonotype was detected a few times. The V call is TRBV12-3 or TRBV12-4, the J call TRBJ2-1; D ambiguous. The CDR3 loop spans 12 amino acids. Trimming shortened V by 3 bases and J by 8 bases, and 8 bases separated the two germline ends. The CDR3: CASSLWGHEQFF. The CDR3 region has the DNA TGTGCCAGCAGTTTGTGGGGTCATGAGCAGTTCTTC.

The V gene is TRBV5-5, the J gene TRBJ1-6; possibly TRBD1 for D (6 bases). Between the trimmed V and J ends, which lost 4 bases and 8 bases, there was a span of 16 bases. The CDR3 runs 15 residues. CDR1 is SGHKS and CDR2 is YYEKEE in the germline V gene (reference sequence). CDR3 in amino acids: CASSKNSGGDSPLHF. DNA of the CDR3: TGTGCCAGCAGCAAGAACAGCGGGGGCGATTCACCCCTCCACTTT.

The table lists this clonotype with many counts. The V and J genes are TRBV11-3 and TRBJ2-7; TRBD2 matches at 7 bases. V gave up 1 base and J gave up 4 bases; unmatched junction bases: 4. The CDR3 runs to 14 residues. The V gene's germline CDR1 is SGHNT and CDR2 YENEEA. This CDR3 is CASSLVRGLYEQYF. The CDR3, as DNA: TGTGCCAGCAGCTTAGTCCGGGGACTATACGAGCAGTACTTC.

The chain combines TRBV19 with TRBJ2-1; TRBD1 agrees at 8 bases. Trimming at V came to 7 bases and at J to 3 bases, leaving 14 bases not matched to a gene. Germline V gene lookup returns CDR1 LNHDA and CDR2 SQIVND (reference sequence). CDR3 size: 17 residues. The CDR3 nucleotides are TGTGCCAGTACATCACGGCGGACAGGGAGCAACTACAATGAGCAGTTCTTC. This sequence encodes CASTSRRTGSNYNEQFF. Supplemented by reference TRBV19 and TRBJ2-1, the full variable domain reads DGGITQSPKYLFRKEGQNVTLSCEQNLNHDAMYWYRQDPGQGLRLIYYSQIVNDFQKGDIAEGYSVSREKKESFPLTVTSAQKNPTAFYLCASTSRRTGSNYNEQFFGPGTRLTVL.

V usage is TRBV6-2 or TRBV6-3 and J usage is TRBJ2-3; perhaps D is TRBD1 or TRBD2 (6 bases each). V was shortened by 6 bases and J by 1 base, with 14 bases between the two germline ends. The length of the CDR3 is 15 residues. CDR1 and CDR2 (germline): MNHEY, SVGEGT. CDR3 residues: CASRNRERGTDTQYF. DNA of the CDR3: TGTGCCAGCAGAAACAGGGAGCGGGGCACAGATACGCAGTATTTT.

The table lists this clonotype with many counts. The V call is TRBV12-3 or TRBV12-4, the J call TRBJ2-1; D is unclear. The CDR3 has 14 residues. The germline V and J ends were trimmed by 6 bases and 7 bases, with 16 bases remaining between them. CDR3 loop: CASSPYRRINEQFF. The CDR3 nucleotides are TGTGCCAGCAGCCCCTACCGACGGATAAATGAGCAGTTCTTC.

V is TRBV24-1 and J is TRBJ2-1; 13 nucleotides agree with TRBD2. There are 17 residues in the CDR3. The germline V gene encodes CDR1 KGHDR and CDR2 SFDVKD. Trimming cost V 1 base and J 9 bases; bases outside gene matches: 8. The CDR3 bases are TGTGCCACCAGTGATTTCGGACTAGCGGGGGTTTTCAGTGAGCAGTTCTTC. Amino acid sequence: CATSDFGLAGVFSEQFF.

This clonotype appeared a few times. CDR3 bases: TGTGCCAGCAGCTCAAAACTAGGGGGGGAGACCCAGTACTTC. This sequence encodes CASSSKLGGETQYF. V usage is TRBV5-4 and J usage is TRBJ2-5; D tentatively reads TRBD1 or TRBD2 (6 bases each). Germline V gives CDR1 SGHNT, CDR2 YYREEE (reference sequence). V lost 3 bases and J lost 5, with 14 bases in between. This CDR3 has 14 amino acids.

This clonotype was recorded a few times. The V and J genes are TRBV5-1 and TRBJ1-6; no definite D call. The CDR3 runs to 16 residues. Germline V CDR1 and CDR2: SGHRS, YFSETQ. Trimming removed 2 bases at V and 0 bases at J, with 9 bases between. The CDR3 nucleotides read TGCGCCAGCAGCTTTGAAGGCAGCTCCTATAATTCACCCCTCCACTTT. It yields the protein CASSFEGSSYNSPLHF.

The genes are TRBV5-4 and TRBJ1-2; 7 bases are a match to TRBD1. The CDR3 contains 15 residues. Trimming removed 5 bases from V and 3 bases from J; junction bases left unmatched: 10. The V gene's germline CDR1 is SGHNT and CDR2 YYREEE (reference sequence). The CDR3: CASRPKGAPDYGYTF. In DNA form, the CDR3 reads TGTGCCAGCAGACCTAAGGGGGCGCCGGACTATGGCTACACCTTC. Together with reference TRBV5-4 and TRBJ1-2, the CDR3 gives the full variable domain: ETGVTQSPTHLIKTRGQQVTLRCSSQSGHNTVSWYQQALGQGPQFIFQYYREEENGRGNFPPRFSGLQFPNYSSELNVNALELDDSALYLCASRPKGAPDYGYTFGSGTRLTVV.

This clonotype was picked up many times. The chain recombines TRBV3-1 with TRBJ2-3, with 8 bases lining up with TRBD2. V shed 0 bases, J shed 0 bases, and the junction held 8 bases outside the gene matches. The CDR3 contains 18 residues. Germline V gene lookup returns CDR1 LGHDT and CDR2 YNNKEL (reference sequence). In DNA, the CDR3 is TGTGCCAGCAGCCAAGATCTTTGGCGGGGGGTTAGCACAGATACGCAGTATTTT. Translating gives CASSQDLWRGVSTDTQYF.